The next 21 T cell receptor beta chains were all read from a single sample in a study of spatial heterogeneity in lung cancer. TCRdb analysed the 5' RACE reads with MiXCR anew, one entry per CDR3 protein. Found here are 30,000 to 45,000 distinct CDR3 sequences, 5.2% of them singletons; the top ten hold 25% to 30%. Time point described: sample taken at primary tumor resection. Tumor, nontumor lung or frozen PBMC supplied whole RNA, sequenced without sorting. Specimen: PBMCs, collected at surgery. The receptor set was obtained from a female donor with early-stage non-small cell lung cancer.

This clonotype occurred a few times. The rearrangement uses TRBV30 and TRBJ2-1; 14 bases align to TRBD2. The length of the CDR3 is 13 residues. V lost 5 bases and J lost 9; bases outside the gene matches: 3. In germline, CDR1 is GTSNPN, CDR2 SVGIG (reference sequence). In DNA, the CDR3 is TGTGCCTGGGGGACTAGCGGGAGTGGTGAGCAGTTCTTC. Its translation: CAWGTSGSGEQFF.

This clonotype was seen ten or more times. The chain links TRBV30 to TRBJ1-1; D not certain. The germline V gene has CDR1 GTSNPN and CDR2 SVGIG (reference sequence). Trimming left V 5 bases short and J 0 bases short, with 7 bases between. The CDR3 has 12 residues. In DNA, the CDR3 is TGTGCCTGGGGGCCGATGAACACTGAAGCTTTCTTT. Its translation is CAWGPMNTEAFF.

This clonotype is labeled as medium-sized (0.01 to 0.1%). V and J are TRBV4-3 and TRBJ2-3; 8 positions agree with TRBD2. There are 16 residues in the CDR3. Germline V gene sequence: CDR1 LGHNA, CDR2 YSLEER. The V gene end was trimmed by 1 base and the J gene end by 5 bases; junction bases not matched to a gene: 8. CDR3 sequence reads: CASSQAEIAGLDTQYF. CDR3 nucleotide sequence: TGCGCCAGCAGCCAAGCCGAAATAGCGGGACTAGATACGCAGTATTTT.

The sample holds many counts of this clonotype. The chain couples TRBV6-1 to TRBJ2-3; D may be TRBD1 or TRBD2 (5 bases each). Looked up from germline, CDR1 is MNHNS and CDR2 is SASEGT. V lost 6 bases and J lost 4, with 8 bases in between. This CDR3 comprises 12 residues. The CDR3 DNA reads TGTGCCAGCAGGGGGGATCCAGATACGCAGTATTTT. This gives the protein CASRGDPDTQYF.

The table lists this clonotype with many counts. CDR3 region: CASSAMVTKLFF. CDR3 coding DNA: TGTGCCAGCAGCGCCATGGTGACAAAACTGTTTTTT. The chain employs TRBV6-6 and TRBJ1-4; no clear D gene. The V gene's germline CDR1 is MNHNY and CDR2 SVGAGI (reference sequence). The CDR3 is made up of 12 amino acids. V shed 6 bases and J shed 10 bases, with 12 bases lying between them.

This clonotype has only a few counts. V gene TRBV19 combines with J gene TRBJ1-2; D is ambiguous. Trimming pared 3 bases from V and 4 bases from J, leaving 12 bases between. Germline V gene data show CDR1 as LNHDA and CDR2 as SQIVND (reference sequence). The CDR3 consists of 14 residues. In nucleotides, the CDR3 is TGTGCCAGTAGTATGTGGTGGGAGTTCTATGGCTACACCTTC. Translation gives CASSMWWEFYGYTF. Filled out from reference TRBV19 and TRBJ1-2, the complete variable domain reads DGGITQSPKYLFRKEGQNVTLSCEQNLNHDAMYWYRQDPGQGLRLIYYSQIVNDFQKGDIAEGYSVSREKKESFPLTVTSAQKNPTAFYLCASSMWWEFYGYTFGSGTRLTVV.

This clonotype was recorded many times. The DNA of the CDR3 is TGTGCCAGCAGCGGAGCCTACGAGCAGTACTTC. Translating it yields CASSGAYEQYF. This sequence joins TRBV6-2 or TRBV6-3 and TRBJ2-7; D ambiguous. The germline V gene has CDR1 MNHEY and CDR2 SVGEGT. Trimming took 6 bases from V and 2 from J, leaving 5 bases between them. The CDR3 is 11 residues long.

The sample holds many counts of this clonotype. The V call is TRBV7-9, the J call TRBJ1-5, with D maybe TRBD1 (5 bases). V was clipped by 8 bases and J by 6 bases, with 14 bases between them. This CDR3 has 13 residues. CDR1 and CDR2 (germline): SEHNR, FQNEAQ (reference sequence). As DNA, the CDR3 is TGTGCCAGCCAGGGCCGAAGCGGTCAGCCCCAGCATTTT. Translated, it gives CASQGRSGQPQHF. Supplemented by reference TRBV7-9 and TRBJ1-5, the full variable domain reads DTGVSQNPRHKITKRGQNVTFRCDPISEHNRLYWYRQTLGQGPEFLTYFQNEAQLEKSRLLSDRFSAERPKGSFSTLEIQRTEQGDSAMYLCASQGRSGQPQHFGDGTRLSIL.

This clonotype occurred many times. The V and J genes are TRBV28 and TRBJ2-3; D assignment may be TRBD1 or TRBD2 (7 bases each). CDR1 and CDR2 (germline): MDHEN, SYDVKM. Trimming left V 3 bases short and J 1 base short, with 11 bases between. The CDR3 is made up of 15 amino acids. CDR3 sequence (DNA): TGTGCCAGCAGTTTCGGGGGGACAGGCACAGATACGCAGTATTTT. It translates to CASSFGGTGTDTQYF.

Concerning this clonotype itself: Possible read error: a much larger clone is one base away. The chain employs TRBV7-9 and TRBJ2-7; D is uncertain. The CDR3 covers 11 residues. Germline V CDR1 and CDR2: SEHNR, FQNEAQ (reference sequence). The CDR3: CASSLQDKQNF. The CDR3 DNA reads as TGTGCCAGCAGCTTACAAGACAAGCAGAACTTC.

In its sample, this clonotype was seen many times. The chain couples TRBV4-3 to TRBJ2-7; 10 bases align to TRBD2. Trimming at V came to 1 base and at J to 3 bases, leaving 3 bases not matched to a gene. Germline CDR1 is LGHNA and CDR2 is YSLEER. The CDR3 totals 15 residues. The CDR3 is CASSQGTSGFYEQYF. The CDR3 DNA is TGCGCCAGCAGCCAAGGGACTAGCGGTTTCTACGAGCAGTACTTC.

This clonotype came up many times. The rearrangement joins TRBV28 to TRBJ2-7; TRBD1 aligns across 9 bases. There are 16 residues in the CDR3. Trimming took 8 bases from V and 0 from J; bases not matched to a gene: 11. Germline CDR1 is MDHEN and CDR2 is SYDVKM. CDR3 loop: CASSYLLGQGSYEQYF. The CDR3 DNA follows: TGTGCCAGCTCATATTTGCTGGGACAGGGCTCCTACGAGCAGTACTTC.

This clonotype was recorded at least ten times. CDR3 nucleotide sequence: TGTGCCAGCAACCGGGACAGCGTCAATGAAAAACTGTTTTTT. This gives the protein CASNRDSVNEKLFF. The chain links TRBV7-9 to TRBJ1-4; 7 positions match TRBD1. Germline V gives CDR1 SEHNR, CDR2 FQNEAQ (reference sequence). CDR3 length: 14 residues. J was trimmed by 5 bases and V by 7 bases; bases with no gene match: 7. The variable domain in full, completed from reference TRBV7-9 and TRBJ1-4, reads DTGVSQNPRHKITKRGQNVTFRCDPISEHNRLYWYRQTLGQGPEFLTYFQNEAQLEKSRLLSDRFSAERPKGSFSTLEIQRTEQGDSAMYLCASNRDSVNEKLFFGSGTQLSVL.

This clonotype was observed at least ten times. The chain joins TRBV5-1 to TRBJ2-2, with TRBD1 matching 7 bases. CDR1 is SGHRS, CDR2 YFSETQ, per germline. V trimming: 4 bases; J trimming: 0 bases; junction bases outside the gene matches: 9. This CDR3 comprises 17 residues. CDR3 sequence: CASSRTPGQTNTGELFF. CDR3 bases: TGCGCCAGCAGCCGTACACCGGGACAGACGAACACCGGGGAGCTGTTTTTT.

This clonotype has at least ten counts. The rearrangement joins TRBV28 to TRBJ1-1; no clear D gene. CDR3 length: 11 amino acids. Trimming stripped 3 bases from V and 7 bases from J, with 6 bases between. Germline V CDR1 and CDR2: MDHEN, SYDVKM. DNA of the CDR3: TGTGCCAGCAGTTTGTGGGGTGAAGCTTTCTTT. It translates to CASSLWGEAFF.

Ten or more counts support this clonotype. The CDR3 reads CASSLGTGVDTQYF. Written as DNA, the CDR3 is TGCGCCAGCAGCTTGGGGACAGGGGTAGATACGCAGTATTTT. The chain links TRBV5-1 to TRBJ2-3; TRBD1 aligns across 9 bases. Per germline, CDR1 SGHRS and CDR2 YFSETQ. This CDR3 spans 14 amino acids. V shed 0 bases and J 5 bases; nucleotides not matched to a gene: 1.

This clonotype was observed many times. This sequence joins TRBV20-1 and TRBJ1-1; no definite D call. Trimming left V 3 bases short and J 0 bases short, with 11 bases between. CDR1 and CDR2 (germline): DFQATT, SNEGSKA (reference sequence). The CDR3 has 14 residues. CDR3 loop: CSASPRRLNTEAFF. The CDR3 DNA sequence: TGCAGTGCTAGTCCCAGGCGCTTGAACACTGAAGCTTTCTTT.

This clonotype was seen a few times. DNA for the CDR3: TGCGCCAGCAGCCCGGGGACAGGGAGTGGCTCCTACGAGCAGTACTTC. Translation: CASSPGTGSGSYEQYF. The chain uses TRBV5-1 and TRBJ2-7; TRBD1 matches at 9 bases. This CDR3 contains 16 residues. Germline V gene sequence: CDR1 SGHRS, CDR2 YFSETQ. J lost 0 bases, V lost 4 bases, and 8 bases had no gene match.

The chain employs TRBV23-1 and TRBJ2-2, with D perhaps matching TRBD1 or TRBD2 (5 bases each). TRBV23-1 is treated as an ORF (open reading frame) with a function not yet certain. The ends were cut back, 4 bases at V and 2 bases at J, with 23 bases in the middle. The CDR3 loop spans 19 amino acids. The CDR3 nucleotides are TGCGCCAGCAGTCTCCCCCAGGTCCCGGGACCAAATAACACCGGGGAGCTGTTTTTT. Its translation: CASSLPQVPGPNNTGELFF.

The CDR3: CASSIDISNQPQHF. The CDR3 region has the DNA TGTGCCAGCAGCATCGACATTAGCAATCAGCCCCAGCATTTT. The rearrangement links TRBV7-2 to TRBJ1-5; unclear D gene. The CDR3 is 14 amino acids. V was clipped by 5 bases and J by 0 bases, with 8 bases between them. Germline assignment: CDR1 SGHTA and CDR2 FQGNSA.

This clonotype was detected only a few times. The chain couples TRBV28 to TRBJ1-1; no definite D call. Germline V gene data show CDR1 as MDHEN and CDR2 as SYDVKM. This CDR3 is 13 amino acids long. V gave up 4 bases and J gave up 1 base, with 7 bases separating them. The CDR3 protein is CASSSYRNTEAFF. CDR3 nucleotides: TGTGCCAGCAGTTCTTACAGGAACACTGAAGCTTTCTTT.